The source of this T cell receptor beta chain is a study of shared clonotypes between healthy human individuals. Using immunoSEQ multiplex PCR, the repertoire was profiled, and TCRdb retains in-frame clones only, with some absent. Of around 2,100,000 clones detected, about 95% appear once; the ten largest clones hold 1.2%. Turning to this clone: Its antigen remains unidentified. In the same sample, other DNA sequences code for this CDR3.

The CDR3 runs 12 residues. Trimming cost V 1 base and J 5 bases, with 3 bases left between them. Germline V gene data show CDR1 as SEHNR and CDR2 as FQNEAQ (reference sequence). CD45RO negativity and positive selection for CCR7 defined naive CD8 cells, a population that excluded terminally differentiated effector memory CD45RA+ cells. The study, taken as a whole, reports: Sharing across four donors was seen in 4% to 6.5% of naive CD4 clonotypes. Richness estimates generally favored naive over memory subsets.

The chain is built from TRBV7-9 and TRBJ1-5; D ambiguous. The TCR was taken from a young man in good health. Sequencing input: naive CD8+ T cells sorted from blood. CDR3 nucleotides: TGTGCCAGCAGCTTAGAATATCAGCCCCAGCATTTT. It specifies CASSLEYQPQHF.